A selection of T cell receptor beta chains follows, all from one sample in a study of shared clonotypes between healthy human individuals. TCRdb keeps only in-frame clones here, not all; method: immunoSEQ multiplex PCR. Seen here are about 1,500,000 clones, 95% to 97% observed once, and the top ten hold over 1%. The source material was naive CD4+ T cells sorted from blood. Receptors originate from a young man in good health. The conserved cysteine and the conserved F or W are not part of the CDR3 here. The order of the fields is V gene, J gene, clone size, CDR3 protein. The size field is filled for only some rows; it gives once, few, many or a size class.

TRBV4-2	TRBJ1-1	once	ASSQTSNTEAF
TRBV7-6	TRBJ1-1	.	ASSLGVTGNTEAF
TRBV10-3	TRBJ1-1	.	AISTGPLAEAF
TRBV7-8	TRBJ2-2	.	ASSSRLAGAPGELF
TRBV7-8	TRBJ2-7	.	ASSLGVGASYEQY
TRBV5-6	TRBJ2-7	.	ASSLGSTYEQY
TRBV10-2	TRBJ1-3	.	ASSESGRASGNTIY
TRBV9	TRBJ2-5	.	ASSVNGRVLETQY
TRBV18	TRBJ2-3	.	ASSPTSGRAVADTQY
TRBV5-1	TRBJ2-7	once	ASSSTYEQY
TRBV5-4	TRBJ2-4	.	ASSFVASGGTKNIQY
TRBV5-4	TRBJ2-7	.	ASSSRTSAIYEQY
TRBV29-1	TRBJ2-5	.	SVRGSGETQY
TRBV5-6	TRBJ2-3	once	ASSLAGGGDTQY
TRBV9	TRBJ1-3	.	ASSVEEGIGNTIY
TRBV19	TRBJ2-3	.	ASTSGGGIDTQY
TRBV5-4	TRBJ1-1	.	ASTLPGQGMNTEAF
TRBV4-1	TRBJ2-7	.	ASSRFEGEQY
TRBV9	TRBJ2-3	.	AASRRPADTQY
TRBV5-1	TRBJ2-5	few	ASMRGSQETQY
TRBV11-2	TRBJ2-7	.	ASSLEAAFGGLSYEQY
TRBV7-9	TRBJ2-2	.	ASSHLDGSSRTGELF
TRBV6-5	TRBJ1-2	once	ASSYSPLHYGYT
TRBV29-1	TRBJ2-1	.	SPGERDKNNEQF
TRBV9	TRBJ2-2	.	ASSASERVYGGELF
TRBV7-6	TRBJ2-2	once	ASSPTRPGRNTGELF
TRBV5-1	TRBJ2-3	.	ASSLEGTSGSDTQY
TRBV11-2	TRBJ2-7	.	ASSLMGVSYEQY
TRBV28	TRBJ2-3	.	ASRIAGGPVSDTQY
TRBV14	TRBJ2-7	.	ASSQARGPSPEY
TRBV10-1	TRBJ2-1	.	ASSEKVPNEQF
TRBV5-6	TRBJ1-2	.	ASSPRENYGYT
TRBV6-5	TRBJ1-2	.	ASSYNRVNGYT
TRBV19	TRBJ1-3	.	ASSIRSHPASGNTIY
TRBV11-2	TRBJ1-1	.	ASSSRVGTEAF
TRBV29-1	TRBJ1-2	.	SVQVRGGYGYT
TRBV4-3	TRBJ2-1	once	ASSHRAGEQF
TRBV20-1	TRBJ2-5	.	SATRVETQY
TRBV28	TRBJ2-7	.	ASSLIGYEQY
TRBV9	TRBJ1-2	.	ASTARGVSYGYT
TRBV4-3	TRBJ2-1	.	ASSQEPRGSEQF
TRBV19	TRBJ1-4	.	ASRKWDSGNEKLF
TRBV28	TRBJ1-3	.	ASTPQVGGNTIY
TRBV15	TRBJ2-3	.	ATSRDSLDLPSTDTQY
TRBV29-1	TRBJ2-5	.	SVNSALAGGIMETQY
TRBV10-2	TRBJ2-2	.	ASSVITGSGELF
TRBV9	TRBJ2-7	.	ASSVAPSYEQY
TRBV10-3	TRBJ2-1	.	AISESSRGNEQF
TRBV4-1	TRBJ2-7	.	ASSQDSGTGNGYEQY
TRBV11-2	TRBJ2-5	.	ASSRLWETQY
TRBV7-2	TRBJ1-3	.	ASSLDTPGNTIY
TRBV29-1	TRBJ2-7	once	SVGRGSYEQY
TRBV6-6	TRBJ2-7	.	ASRTTSGRREQY
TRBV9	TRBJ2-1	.	ASSVSTYNEQF
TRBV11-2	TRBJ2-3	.	ASILAGGGDTQY
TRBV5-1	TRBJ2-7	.	ASSPTTGWILAGGPYEQY
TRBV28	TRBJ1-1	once	ASSLAAQGWTEAF
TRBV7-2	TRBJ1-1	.	ASSLLGGAYTEAF
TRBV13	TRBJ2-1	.	ASSLWAGTPYNEQF